In its sample, the clone carrying this T cell receptor (beta chain) was seen a few times. The antigen is unknown. The sample belongs to a study of T cell repertoires in cytomegalovirus infection. Whole-study context: Public TCR beta signature analysis indicated the presence of both CMV infection and matching HLA type. Study findings and constraints: Dominating the ex vivo response were TCR beta clonotypes that were CMV-specific and HLA-C-restricted. Summed public TCR beta family frequency identified CMV carriers bearing the relevant HLA.

TCRdb recomputed calls from the reads with MiXCR, one row per CDR3 protein. Altogether approximately 240,000 distinct CDR3 sequences are present, approximately 13% being singletons, with the ten largest covering approximately 1.8%. V lost 1 base and J lost 0, with 8 bases in between. The V gene's germline CDR1 is SGHRS and CDR2 YFSETQ. The CDR3 has 15 amino acids. Input material: PBMCs. The sequence was collected from a human donor in good health (CMV status not recorded). Some clones in this sample may be carry-over from other donors' samples. The chain is built from TRBV5-1 and TRBJ1-5; D is unresolved. In DNA, the CDR3 is TGCGCCAGCAGCTTGTCGCCCACTAGCAATCAGCCCCAGCATTTT. This codes for CASSLSPTSNQPQHF.